These 4 T cell receptor beta chains were all obtained from the same sample, sequenced in a study of blood T cells in healthy people across ages (dated by TCRdb to about 2015). Libraries came from 5' RACE. TCRdb names Illumina HiSeq 2500 as the instrument used. A second PCR of roughly 6 to 11 cycles was performed with a sample-barcoded 5' primer and a J-beta primer mix. TCRdb cleaned the public reads at Q25 with fastp, built clones with MiXCR and kept in-frame beta chains. Each record represents a unique CDR3 protein, reported with the most common genes and DNA among its rows. The table for this sample lists roughly 2 million distinct CDR3 sequences; roughly 50% of them were counted only once. 2% to 2.5% of the sample rests with the top ten. The sequencing sample was made of blood. The receptors originated from a woman in her thirties or forties in good health.

As DNA, the CDR3 is TGCAGTGCCTCCCCCGCCAGGGCTGGGGCCAACGTCCTGACTTTC. Protein product: CSASPARAGANVLTF. V is TRBV20-1 and J is TRBJ2-6; D perhaps matches TRBD1 (5 bases). The germline V gene has CDR1 DFQATT and CDR2 SNEGSKA (reference sequence). The CDR3 runs to 15 residues. Trimming shortened V by 6 bases and J by 2 bases, and 14 bases separated the two germline ends.

This clonotype appeared a few times. V gene TRBV20-1 combines with J gene TRBJ2-3; weak D call: TRBD2 (6 bases). Per germline, CDR1 DFQATT and CDR2 SNEGSKA (reference sequence). The CDR3 runs 16 residues. V lost 2 bases and J lost 0, with 15 bases in between. Written as DNA, the CDR3 is TGCAGTGCTAGAATTGGGCGGGGAGCTAGCACAGATACGCAGTATTTT. Its protein product is CSARIGRGASTDTQYF.

V and J are TRBV7-2 and TRBJ1-4; D is undetermined. There are 12 residues in the CDR3. V lost 2 bases to trimming and J lost 8 bases, with 6 bases between them. Germline-derived CDR1 and CDR2 are SGHTA and FQGNSA. The CDR3 DNA reads TGTGCCAGCAGCTTATCAAGGGAAAAACTGTTTTTT. As protein: CASSLSREKLFF.

The chain combines TRBV7-2 with TRBJ1-5; D remains ambiguous. Germline loops: CDR1 SGHTA, CDR2 FQGNSA. CDR3 size: 17 residues. Trimming left V 5 bases short and J 0 bases short, with 17 bases between. In DNA, the CDR3 is TGTGCCAGCAGCCCTAGGGCCGATAGGGTTAGCAATCAGCCCCAGCATTTT. Residues: CASSPRADRVSNQPQHF.